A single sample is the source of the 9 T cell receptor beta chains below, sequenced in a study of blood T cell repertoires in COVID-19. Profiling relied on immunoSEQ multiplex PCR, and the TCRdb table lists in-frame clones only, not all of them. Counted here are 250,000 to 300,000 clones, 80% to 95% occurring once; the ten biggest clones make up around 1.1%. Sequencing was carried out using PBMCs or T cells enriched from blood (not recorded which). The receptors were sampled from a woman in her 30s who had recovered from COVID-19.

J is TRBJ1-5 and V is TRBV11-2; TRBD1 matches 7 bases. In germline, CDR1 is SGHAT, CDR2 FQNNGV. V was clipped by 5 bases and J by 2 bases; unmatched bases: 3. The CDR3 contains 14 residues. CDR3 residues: CASSTGQGNQPQHF. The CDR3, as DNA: TGTGCCAGCAGCACAGGACAGGGCAATCAGCCCCAGCATTTT.

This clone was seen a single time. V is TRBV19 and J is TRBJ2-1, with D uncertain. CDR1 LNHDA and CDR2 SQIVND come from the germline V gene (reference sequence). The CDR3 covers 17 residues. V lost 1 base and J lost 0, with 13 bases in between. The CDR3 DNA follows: TGTGCCAGTAGTATAGGTTCGACTCTGGGCTCCTACAATGAGCAGTTCTTC. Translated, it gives CASSIGSTLGSYNEQFF. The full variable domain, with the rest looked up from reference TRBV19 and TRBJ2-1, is DGGITQSPKYLFRKEGQNVTLSCEQNLNHDAMYWYRQDPGQGLRLIYYSQIVNDFQKGDIAEGYSVSREKKESFPLTVTSAQKNPTAFYLCASSIGSTLGSYNEQFFGPGTRLTVL.

The CDR3 region has the DNA TGTGCCAGCAGTTTACCCATAGGACAGCACAATCAGCCCCAGCATTTT. Its translation: CASSLPIGQHNQPQHF. The chain is built from TRBV28 and TRBJ1-5, with D maybe TRBD1 (6 bases). The CDR3 spans 16 residues. V gave up 2 bases and J gave up 3 bases, with 14 bases separating them. Germline CDR1 and CDR2: MDHEN and SYDVKM.

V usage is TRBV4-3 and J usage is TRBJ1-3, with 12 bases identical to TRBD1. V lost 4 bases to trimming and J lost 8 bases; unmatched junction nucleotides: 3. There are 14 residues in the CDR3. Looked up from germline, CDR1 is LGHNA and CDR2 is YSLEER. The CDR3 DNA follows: TGCGCCAGCAGCCCGGGACAGGGGGCATACACCATATATTTT. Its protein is CASSPGQGAYTIYF.

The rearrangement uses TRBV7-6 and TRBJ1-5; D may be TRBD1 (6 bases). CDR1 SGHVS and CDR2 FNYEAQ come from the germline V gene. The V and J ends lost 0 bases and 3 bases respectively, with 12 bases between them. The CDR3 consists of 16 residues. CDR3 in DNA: TGTGCCAGCAGCTTAGCGGGGGGGGCTTCCAATCAGCCCCAGCATTTT. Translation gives CASSLAGGASNQPQHF.

The CDR3 region has the DNA TGCGAAACGGGACAGGTCATGAGCTCTGGGGCCAACGTCCTGACTTTC. This gives the protein CETGQVMSSGANVLTF. The chain recombines TRBV10-1 with TRBJ2-6, with 8 bases identical to TRBD1. This CDR3 is built from 16 residues. Germline CDR1 and CDR2: WNHNN and SYGVQD (reference sequence).

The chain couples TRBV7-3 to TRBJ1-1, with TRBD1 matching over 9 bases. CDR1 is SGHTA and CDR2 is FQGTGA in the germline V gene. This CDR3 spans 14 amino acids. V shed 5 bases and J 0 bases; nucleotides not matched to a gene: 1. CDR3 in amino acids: CASSGTGLNTEAFF. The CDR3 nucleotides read TGTGCCAGCAGCGGGACAGGGCTGAACACTGAAGCTTTCTTT. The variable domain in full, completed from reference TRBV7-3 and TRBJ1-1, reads GAGVSQTPSNKVTEKGKYVELRCDPISGHTALYWYRQSLGQGPEFLIYFQGTGAADDSGLPNDRFFAVRPEGSVSTLKIQRTERGDSAVYLCASSGTGLNTEAFFGQGTRLTVV.

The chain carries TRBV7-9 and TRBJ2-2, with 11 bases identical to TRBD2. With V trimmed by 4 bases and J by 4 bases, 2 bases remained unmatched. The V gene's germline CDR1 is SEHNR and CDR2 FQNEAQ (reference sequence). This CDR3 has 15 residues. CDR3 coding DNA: TGTGCCAGCAGCTCTAGCGGGAGGCTCACCGGGGAGCTGTTTTTT. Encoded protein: CASSSSGRLTGELFF.

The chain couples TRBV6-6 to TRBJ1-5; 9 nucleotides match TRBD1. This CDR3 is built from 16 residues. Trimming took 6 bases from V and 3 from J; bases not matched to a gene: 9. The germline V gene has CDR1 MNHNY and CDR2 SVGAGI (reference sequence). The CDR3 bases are TGTGCCAGCAGCCTAGACAGGGGGTTACCCAATCAGCCCCAGCATTTT. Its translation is CASSLDRGLPNQPQHF.